This T cell receptor beta chain was captured by sequencing in a study of blood T cell repertoires in COVID-19. Across the study: Some COVID-19 samples were acute and others convalescent; all came from the United States, Italy and Spain.

Unmatched junction bases numbered 5, after V lost 7 bases and J lost 0 bases. Germline V gives CDR1 MGHDK, CDR2 SYGVNS. This CDR3 spans 15 amino acids. Clones were read by immunoSEQ multiplex PCR, and TCRdb kept only the in-frame ones, dropping some. Of some 85,000 clones listed, 75% to 85% are singletons. The source of this sequence is a woman over 75 with acute or convalescent COVID-19. The sample comprised peripheral blood. The rearrangement joins TRBV25-1 to TRBJ1-4; TRBD1 aligns across 7 bases. CDR3 DNA sequence: TGTGCCAGCACGGGACAGATTACAACTAATGAAAAACTGTTTTTT. It codes for CASTGQITTNEKLFF.